This T cell receptor (beta chain) was documented in a study of shared clonotypes between healthy human individuals. Profiled with immunoSEQ multiplex PCR; TCRdb holds only in-frame clones, not every one. Of more than 2,000,000 clones listed, more than 80% are singletons. The V gene's germline CDR1 is SGHRS and CDR2 YFSETQ. With V trimmed by 4 bases and J by 3 bases, 10 bases remained unmatched. The CDR3 length is 16 residues. The rearrangement joins TRBV5-1 to TRBJ1-3, with 7 bases matching TRBD1. The sequencing input was naive CD4+ T cells from PBMCs. The subset is: CD45RA+ positively selected. The sequence was collected from a man aged 18 to 29 in good health. Some clones in this sample may be carry-over from other donors' samples. The CDR3 DNA sequence: TGCGCCAGCAGCGACGGCAGGGGGGTAGTTGGAAACACCATATATTTT. This codes for CASSDGRGVVGNTIYF.